The 18 T cell receptor beta chains reported below all come from one sample, sequenced in a study of blood T cell repertoires in COVID-19. The table came from immunoSEQ multiplex PCR; TCRdb's copy has only in-frame clones and leaves some out. This table holds 200,000 to 250,000 clones, nearly 95% found once. The sequenced material came from peripheral blood. Every receptor here comes from a man aged 25 to 40 with COVID-19, enrolled during active disease.

The V gene is TRBV7-2, the J gene TRBJ2-1; 11 nucleotides line up with TRBD2. The V segment lost 4 bases and the J segment 10 bases; nucleotides outside the gene matches: 12. Germline V gene data show CDR1 as SGHTA and CDR2 as FQGNSA. The CDR3 consists of 16 residues. The CDR3 spells CASSSHSGGAAIEQFF. DNA of the CDR3: TGTGCCAGCAGCTCCCATAGCGGGGGGGCTGCGATCGAGCAGTTCTTC.

This clone was recorded only once. In the same sample, other DNA sequences code for this CDR3. This chain connects TRBV29-1 to TRBJ2-7; 7 bases align to TRBD1. This CDR3 comprises 12 residues. J was trimmed by 2 bases and V by 6 bases; bases with no gene match: 4. Looked up from germline, CDR1 is SQVTM and CDR2 is ANQGSEA. CDR3 amino acids: CSVDQGAYEQYF. The CDR3 coding sequence is TGCAGCGTAGATCAGGGGGCCTACGAGCAGTACTTC.

The chain carries TRBV18 and TRBJ1-1; D gene unclear. V lost 6 bases and J 1 base, leaving 9 bases between the germline ends. The germline CDR1 and CDR2 sequences are KGHSH and LQKENI. The CDR3 is 13 amino acids. CDR3 bases: TGTGCCAGCTCCCCGACGGGGAACACTGAAGCTTTCTTT. This encodes CASSPTGNTEAFF. The variable domain in full, with the rest retrieved from reference TRBV18 and TRBJ1-1, is NAGVMQNPRHLVRRRGQEARLRCSPMKGHSHVYWYRQLPEEGLKFMVYLQKENIIDESGMPKERFSAEFPKEGPSILRIQQVVRGDSAAYFCASSPTGNTEAFFGQGTRLTVV.

The chain's CDR3 is CSANTGGEQYF. In DNA, the CDR3 is TGCAGCGCCAATACAGGGGGCGAGCAGTACTTC. The chain combines TRBV29-1 with TRBJ2-7; 8 nucleotides align to TRBD1. The CDR3 has 11 residues. Per germline, CDR1 SQVTM and CDR2 ANQGSEA. V gave up 7 bases and J gave up 6 bases; unmatched junction bases: 5.

The genes are TRBV12-3 or TRBV12-4 and TRBJ2-3; D is possibly TRBD2 (5 bases). This CDR3 is built from 13 residues. The ends were cut back, 6 bases at V and 6 bases at J, with 13 bases in the middle. The CDR3 region is CASRTHSGDTQYF. CDR3 DNA sequence: TGTGCCAGCAGGACCCACTCGGGGGATACGCAGTATTTT.

This clone was seen once. This rearrangement joins TRBV12-5 to TRBJ1-5, with a weak D call TRBD1 (6 bases). In germline, CDR1 is LGHNT, CDR2 FRNRAP. The CDR3 covers 15 residues. The V and J ends lost 8 bases and 4 bases respectively, with 18 bases between them. The CDR3 region has the DNA TGTGCTAGTTCCCCAACCACAGGGTTTAATCAGCCCCAGCATTTT. Translation: CASSPTTGFNQPQHF.

This sequence joins TRBV15 and TRBJ1-3, with TRBD1 matching 10 bases. Germline V gene lookup returns CDR1 LNHNV and CDR2 YYDKDF (reference sequence). The ends lost 0 bases at V and 1 base at J; junction bases unmatched: 3. The CDR3 totals 17 residues. The chain's CDR3 is CATSRDRGQGSGNTIYF. The CDR3 DNA reads as TGTGCCACCAGCAGAGATCGGGGACAGGGGTCTGGAAACACCATATATTTT.

The gene calls are TRBV3-1 (or the pseudogene TRBV3-2) and TRBJ1-1; TRBD1 aligns across 9 bases. The ends lost 3 bases at V and 6 bases at J; junction bases unmatched: 5. The CDR3 sequence is 14 residues long. In germline, CDR1 is LGHDT, CDR2 YNNKEL (reference sequence). The CDR3 DNA is TGTGCCAGCAGCCACAAGCGACAGGGGGCTGAAGCTTTCTTT. It yields the protein CASSHKRQGAEAFF.

The chain combines TRBV5-6 with TRBJ1-2; D not resolved. V shed 1 base and J shed 5 bases, with 24 bases lying between them. The CDR3 runs 18 residues. In germline, CDR1 is SGHDT, CDR2 YYEEEE. In DNA form, the CDR3 reads TGTGCCAGCAGCTTGTCAGTTGGCGGCCCCGCCTTGTTATATGGCTACACCTTC. Residues: CASSLSVGGPALLYGYTF.

The chain joins TRBV18 to TRBJ1-6; no reliable D call. V lost 4 bases and J lost 7, with 8 bases in between. CDR3 length: 13 residues. Germline V gives CDR1 KGHSH, CDR2 LQKENI. The CDR3 is CASSLAENSPLHF. The DNA for the CDR3 is TGTGCCAGCTCACTGGCGGAAAATTCACCCCTCCACTTT. Looking up the rest from reference TRBV18 and TRBJ1-6 gives the full variable domain: NAGVMQNPRHLVRRRGQEARLRCSPMKGHSHVYWYRQLPEEGLKFMVYLQKENIIDESGMPKERFSAEFPKEGPSILRIQQVVRGDSAAYFCASSLAENSPLHFGNGTRLTVT.

The CDR3 DNA follows: TGTGCCAGCAGCCAACGTCTACCCCACACCGGGGAGCTGTTTTTT. Its protein product is CASSQRLPHTGELFF. J is TRBJ2-2 and V is TRBV3-1 (or the pseudogene TRBV3-2), with no clear D. V was trimmed by 2 bases and J by 3 bases, leaving 10 bases between them. Germline CDR1 is LGHDT and CDR2 is YNNKEL (reference sequence). This CDR3 is built from 15 residues.

This chain connects TRBV7-3 to TRBJ2-2; 15 bases agree with TRBD2. This CDR3 is built from 19 residues. Germline V lookup: CDR1 SGHTA, CDR2 FQGTGA. The junction had 8 bases not matched to a gene; V was cut back by 5 bases and J by 1 base. The CDR3 sequence is CASSHLGLAGGLNTGELFF. CDR3 sequence (DNA): TGTGCCAGCAGCCACCTGGGACTAGCGGGGGGTCTGAACACCGGGGAGCTGTTTTTT.

The rearrangement uses TRBV29-1 and TRBJ2-1; D not certain. This CDR3 contains 12 residues. V was pared by 7 bases and J by 0 bases, with 7 bases between. CDR1 and CDR2 from the germline V gene are SQVTM and ANQGSEA. CDR3 coding DNA: TGCAGCGGGGGTAGCTCCTACAATGAGCAGTTCTTC. Translated: CSGGSSYNEQFF.

This chain uses TRBV2 with TRBJ1-6; 8 positions match TRBD1. CDR1 SNHLY and CDR2 FYNNEI come from the germline V gene. The CDR3 length is 15 residues. V gave up 6 bases and J gave up 3 bases; unmatched junction bases: 4. CDR3 sequence reads: CASRAQGDYNSPLHF. In nucleotides, the CDR3 is TGTGCCAGCAGAGCACAGGGGGACTATAATTCACCCCTCCACTTT.

This clone was detected only once. V is TRBV19 and J is TRBJ1-5, with 7 bases matching TRBD1. This CDR3 is built from 14 residues. J lost 1 base, V lost 6 bases, and 3 bases had no gene match. Germline V gene data show CDR1 as LNHDA and CDR2 as SQIVND (reference sequence). The CDR3 spells CASSKQGSNQPQHF. The CDR3 DNA follows: TGTGCCAGTAGCAAACAGGGGAGCAATCAGCCCCAGCATTTT.

CDR3 in DNA: TGTGCCAGCAGCTTCGGGGAGAATCAGCCCCAGCATTTT. It translates to CASSFGENQPQHF. The V call is TRBV3-1 (or the pseudogene TRBV3-2), the J call TRBJ1-5; D ambiguous. Germline loops: CDR1 LGHDT, CDR2 YNNKEL (reference sequence). The CDR3 has 13 residues. Deletions cut 5 bases from V and 4 bases from J, with 9 bases between.

This rearrangement joins TRBV3-1 (or the pseudogene TRBV3-2) to TRBJ1-5; 7 positions agree with TRBD1. This CDR3 comprises 16 residues. The trim removed 2 bases at V and 0 bases at J, leaving 4 bases unmatched. Germline values: CDR1 LGHDT, CDR2 YNNKEL (reference sequence). The CDR3 nucleotides read TGTGCCAGCAGCCAATGGGGGACAGATAGCAATCAGCCCCAGCATTTT. This gives the protein CASSQWGTDSNQPQHF.

This clone was detected once. The genes are TRBV3-1 (or the pseudogene TRBV3-2) and TRBJ1-2; D possibly corresponds to TRBD1 (6 bases). Deletions cut 5 bases from V and 1 base from J, with 11 bases between. The germline gives CDR1 LGHDT, CDR2 YNNKEL (reference sequence). The CDR3 has 14 residues. CDR3 sequence (DNA): TGTGCCAGCAGCGGGGGACACTTTAACTATGGCTACACCTTC. This encodes CASSGGHFNYGYTF.